This TCR beta chain originates from a study of T-cell reconstitution after alpha-beta-depleted transplantation in children. This clonotype has ten or more counts. Unique molecular identifiers were incorporated into the prepared TCRbeta library. MiXCR was run by TCRdb on the PCR reads, yielding one entry per CDR3 protein. Among roughly 590,000 distinct CDR3 sequences, 16% were seen once, and the ten largest hold about 1.1%. The clonotype was recovered from a human donor who donated a stem cell graft to a child with acute myeloid leukemia. The sequenced sample was PBMCs from the stem cell graft donor, obtained from the stem cell graft.

CDR3 region: CSAGSYLDRGTDTQYF. CDR3 DNA sequence: TGCAGTGCTGGGAGCTACCTCGACAGGGGGACAGATACGCAGTATTTT. The chain recombines TRBV20-1 with TRBJ2-3, with 9 bases lining up with TRBD1. The CDR3 extends over 16 amino acids. From germline, CDR1 is DFQATT and CDR2 SNEGSKA (reference sequence). V lost 5 bases to trimming and J lost 3 bases; unmatched junction nucleotides: 12.